The 21 T cell receptor beta chains listed next were all sequenced from one sample in a study of T cell responses to AZD1222 COVID-19 vaccine. The assay was immunoSEQ multiplex PCR, and TCRdb's table has in-frame clones only and misses some. The profile shows 150,000 to 200,000 clones, about 95% of them singletons. Sequenced here: peripheral blood, sampled on day 0 of AZD1222 vaccination. These receptors all stem from an adult in good health.

V is TRBV18 and J is TRBJ2-1, with a tentative D call TRBD2 (5 bases). The CDR3 extends over 13 amino acids. The V gene's germline CDR1 is KGHSH and CDR2 LQKENI. The V end was cut by 3 bases, the J end by 2 bases, with 5 bases between. CDR3 residues: CASSPGAYNEQFF. As DNA, the CDR3 is TGTGCCAGCTCACCCGGGGCCTACAATGAGCAGTTCTTC. Using reference TRBV18 and TRBJ2-1 for the parts outside the CDR3, the full variable domain is NAGVMQNPRHLVRRRGQEARLRCSPMKGHSHVYWYRQLPEEGLKFMVYLQKENIIDESGMPKERFSAEFPKEGPSILRIQQVVRGDSAAYFCASSPGAYNEQFFGPGTRLTVL.

The V and J genes are TRBV18 and TRBJ1-1; D may be TRBD1 (5 bases). The CDR3 spans 12 residues. Between the trimmed V and J ends, which lost 3 bases and 7 bases, there was a span of 9 bases. Looked up from germline, CDR1 is KGHSH and CDR2 is LQKENI. The CDR3 bases are TGTGCCAGCTCACCTACGGGGGGTGAAGCTTTCTTT. Its translation is CASSPTGGEAFF.

The chain employs TRBV10-3 and TRBJ2-1; weak D call: TRBD2 (6 bases). Trimming stripped 7 bases from V and 9 bases from J, with 25 bases between. The V gene's germline CDR1 is ENHRY and CDR2 SYGVKD. The CDR3 runs to 16 residues. CDR3 protein: CAIKGGDRNLQGEQFF. CDR3 in DNA: TGTGCCATCAAAGGAGGGGACCGAAATTTACAAGGTGAGCAGTTCTTC.

V gene TRBV5-5 combines with J gene TRBJ2-6; no reliable D call. This CDR3 comprises 14 residues. V gave up 2 bases and J gave up 0 bases, with 3 bases separating them. Germline V CDR1 and CDR2: SGHKS, YYEKEE (reference sequence). The CDR3: CASSFVSGANVLTF. The CDR3 DNA follows: TGTGCCAGCAGCTTTGTCTCTGGGGCCAACGTCCTGACTTTC.

The chain employs TRBV19 and TRBJ1-2; no clear D. This CDR3 comprises 11 residues. Germline loops: CDR1 LNHDA, CDR2 SQIVND (reference sequence). Trimming shortened V by 6 bases and J by 8 bases, and 10 bases separated the two germline ends. For the CDR3, the DNA is TGTGCCAGTAGACAAGCGCTGGGCTACACCTTC. This sequence encodes CASRQALGYTF.

The chain is built from TRBV5-1 and TRBJ1-5; D unclear. CDR3 length: 15 amino acids. The germline CDR1 and CDR2 sequences are SGHRS and YFSETQ. The V end lost 0 bases, the J end lost 0 bases, and 7 bases lay between the germline ends. For the CDR3, the DNA is TGCGCCAGCAGCTTGGGGATTTATAGCAATCAGCCCCAGCATTTT. It yields the protein CASSLGIYSNQPQHF.

The rearrangement links TRBV6-5 to TRBJ1-4; D remains unclear. CDR3 size: 14 residues. CDR1 is MNHEY, CDR2 SVGAGI, per germline. V gave up 6 bases and J gave up 3 bases, with 11 bases separating them. CDR3 in DNA: TGTGCCAGCAGCTACGGCGGGCCTAATGAAAAACTGTTTTTT. Its protein is CASSYGGPNEKLFF.

The chain links TRBV25-1 to TRBJ1-3; 7 bases match TRBD1. Germline V gene data show CDR1 as MGHDK and CDR2 as SYGVNS. V gave up 5 bases and J gave up 4 bases; unmatched junction bases: 14. CDR3 length: 17 amino acids. CDR3 residues: CASSLQGLTSGGNTIYF. The CDR3 DNA reads TGTGCCAGCAGTTTACAGGGGCTGACTTCTGGAGGAAACACCATATATTTT. The full variable domain, rest sourced from reference TRBV25-1 and TRBJ1-3, is EADIYQTPRYLVIGTGKKITLECSQTMGHDKMYWYQQDPGMELHLIHYSYGVNSTEKGDLSSESTVSRIRTEHFPLTLESARPSHTSQYLCASSLQGLTSGGNTIYFGEGSWLTVV.

This chain joins TRBV10-3 and TRBJ1-3; 7 nucleotides align to TRBD1. CDR3 length: 15 amino acids. Germline V lookup: CDR1 ENHRY, CDR2 SYGVKD. Trimming cost V 10 bases and J 1 base; bases outside gene matches: 10. CDR3 sequence (DNA): TGTGCCACCTCTAGATTGACAGGGTCTGGAAACACCATATATTTT. It is translated as CATSRLTGSGNTIYF.

The chain joins TRBV12-3 or TRBV12-4 to TRBJ1-1; perhaps TRBD1 as D (6 bases). The CDR3 spans 11 residues. V gave up 4 bases and J gave up 8 bases, with 8 bases separating them. The chain's CDR3 is CASSSTGEAFF. For the CDR3, the DNA is TGTGCCAGCAGTTCTACAGGGGAAGCTTTCTTT.

This chain connects TRBV29-1 to TRBJ2-1, with 10 bases matching TRBD2. This CDR3 region has 14 residues. Losses at the gene ends were 8 bases for V and 7 bases for J; bases not matched to a gene: 11. In germline, CDR1 is SQVTM, CDR2 ANQGSEA. CDR3 sequence: CSQTQREGGNEQFF. CDR3 sequence (DNA): TGCAGCCAAACACAGCGGGAGGGCGGGAATGAGCAGTTCTTC.

J is TRBJ2-1 and V is TRBV20-1, with D uncertain. Trimming took 1 base from V and 10 from J, leaving 8 bases between them. The CDR3 is 11 residues long. The germline CDR1 and CDR2 sequences are DFQATT and SNEGSKA (reference sequence). This CDR3 is CSARGDREQFF. DNA of the CDR3: TGCAGTGCTAGAGGAGATAGGGAGCAGTTCTTC.

The chain carries TRBV2 and TRBJ1-3, with a tentative D call TRBD1 (5 bases). Trimming pared 1 base from V and 2 bases from J, leaving 6 bases between. Germline assignment: CDR1 SNHLY and CDR2 FYNNEI. This CDR3 has 14 amino acids. The CDR3 DNA reads as TGTGCCAGCAGTGAAGGGGGGGCTGGAAACACCATATATTTT. Protein product: CASSEGGAGNTIYF.

This clone appeared a single time. The V and J genes are TRBV28 and TRBJ2-7; 9 bases map to TRBD2. Germline V gene lookup returns CDR1 MDHEN and CDR2 SYDVKM. V lost 7 bases and J lost 3; bases outside the gene matches: 7. This CDR3 contains 14 residues. The CDR3 is CASTASGTDYEQYF. The CDR3 nucleotides are TGTGCCAGCACCGCTAGCGGGACTGACTACGAGCAGTACTTC.

The V call is TRBV6-5, the J call TRBJ2-2; D is unclear. Germline CDR1 and CDR2: MNHEY and SVGAGI. CDR3 length equals 13 residues. The V and J ends lost 6 bases and 7 bases respectively, with 12 bases between them. CDR3 sequence (DNA): TGTGCCAGCAGGCCCGGAATTTTCGGGGAGCTGTTTTTT. It is translated as CASRPGIFGELFF.

This chain joins TRBV12-3 or TRBV12-4 and TRBJ2-7; D may be TRBD2 (6 bases). V lost 8 bases and J 6 bases, leaving 14 bases between the germline ends. The CDR3 loop spans 12 amino acids. CDR3 region: CASSGLPAEQYF. CDR3 sequence (DNA): TGTGCCAGCTCGGGACTGCCCGCCGAGCAGTACTTC.

The gene calls are TRBV4-1 and TRBJ2-2; 12 bases are a match to TRBD2. The length of the CDR3 is 16 residues. Germline trimming cut 4 bases from V and 4 bases from J; bases unmatched to any gene: 4. Germline CDR1 is MGHRA and CDR2 is YSYEKL. The DNA for the CDR3 is TGCGCCAGCAGCCCGACTAGCGGGAGCCCCACCGGGGAGCTGTTTTTT. It is translated as CASSPTSGSPTGELFF.

The chain has TRBV3-1 (or the pseudogene TRBV3-2) and TRBJ2-4, with 7 positions matching TRBD2. CDR3 length: 16 amino acids. The ends lost 4 bases at V and 9 bases at J; junction bases unmatched: 15. CDR1 is LGHDT and CDR2 is YNNKEL in the germline V gene (reference sequence). The CDR3 DNA follows: TGTGCCAGCAGCCGGACGGGAGGCGGCCTTTTTGGCATTCAGTACTTC. Residues: CASSRTGGGLFGIQYF.

The V gene is TRBV19, the J gene TRBJ1-2, with D possibly being TRBD1 (5 bases). Per germline, CDR1 LNHDA and CDR2 SQIVND (reference sequence). This CDR3 has 13 amino acids. The V end was cut by 3 bases, the J end by 3 bases, with 8 bases between. The CDR3 sequence: CASSIQTDYGYTF. Here the CDR3 DNA reads TGTGCCAGTAGTATCCAGACAGACTATGGCTACACCTTC.

DNA for the CDR3: TGTGCCACCCGACTGCTACCTAATCAGCCCCAGCATTTT. Translating gives CATRLLPNQPQHF. The chain recombines TRBV15 with TRBJ1-5; D is undetermined. Germline V gene lookup returns CDR1 LNHNV and CDR2 YYDKDF (reference sequence). The ends were cut back, 8 bases at V and 4 bases at J, with 12 bases in the middle. The CDR3 has 13 amino acids. Variable domain in full (rest from reference TRBV15 and TRBJ1-5): DAMVIQNPRYQVTQFGKPVTLSCSQTLNHNVMYWYQQKSSQAPKLLFHYYDKDFNNEADTPDNFQSRRPNTSFCFLDIRSPGLGDTAMYLCATRLLPNQPQHFGDGTRLSIL.

This chain uses TRBV7-2 with TRBJ2-2, with 12 bases fitting TRBD1. The germline CDR1 and CDR2 sequences are SGHTA and FQGNSA. The V gene end was trimmed by 5 bases and the J gene end by 9 bases; junction bases not matched to a gene: 16. CDR3 length: 18 amino acids. The DNA of the CDR3 is TGTGCCAGCAGCCGTTTGGGACAGGGGGCTCGGGTTGATCGGGAGCTGTTTTTT. Translated, it gives CASSRLGQGARVDRELFF.